This TCR beta chain is drawn from a study of glioma-infiltrating T cells after dendritic cell vaccination (dated by TCRdb to 2016 to 2017). About the investigation overall: The cohort included about 15 glioblastoma patients drawn from Phase I and II dendritic cell vaccination trials, of whom 9 were newly diagnosed and 6 had recurrent disease. Between the early 2000s and the early 2010s, the patients were given dendritic cell vaccination pulsed with autologous tumor lysate. The vaccine consisted of monocyte-derived dendritic cells cultured less than 9 days with IL-4 and GM-CSF, then pulsed overnight with autologous tumor lysate. Each patient got three intradermal injections of the dendritic cell vaccine, spaced at biweekly intervals, in the arm below the axilla. Tumor-infiltrating lymphocyte content was quantified and tumor and blood repertoires were compared in dendritic cell-vaccinated glioblastoma patients by deep sequencing of TCR beta CDR3 regions. Survival after dendritic cell vaccination was correlated with TCR sequencing metrics, including TIL content and tumor-blood repertoire overlap.

The sample holds a few counts of this clone. Its specific antigen is unknown. One base away there is no much larger clone; base qualities are not given. Spanning cysteine to phenylalanine, the CDR3 consists of 16 amino acids. Of all the DNA, just the CDR3 is kept, 48 bases in frame from base 1. V is reduced by 0 bases and J by 7 bases, leaving a spacing of 19 bases between them. CDR1 MDHEN and CDR2 SYDVKM are derived from the germline V gene. Findings and caveats that apply to the study as a whole: The TCR overlap response model with three groups was called speculative and said to need prospective validation. The cohort was small and heterogeneous, only a few patients had full blood and tumor sets, and even fewer had initial-recurrent tumor pairs. After dendritic cell vaccination, a higher estimated pretreatment TIL content predicted longer time to progression and overall survival. TCR clonality showed no direct relationship with survival, which suggests that a diverse polyclonal response may matter.

Using the immunoSEQ assay, TCRB CDR3 regions were amplified from approximately 2 micrograms of genomic DNA, or from all available DNA when less than that was on hand. For multiplex PCR, 60 forward primers for TCR V beta segments and 13 reverse primers for J beta segments were used. To estimate reads per starting template, synthetic control templates were spiked into each sample at limiting dilution. Sequencing produced 87 bp reads on the Illumina HiSeq System. The original pipeline was this. PCR and sequencing errors were removed by a nearest neighbor algorithm that merged closely related sequences. TCR overlap was defined as the percentage of unique tumor TCR beta sequences that were also present in the same patient's peripheral blood. TCRdb stores this immuneACCESS table with in-frame sequences only. Part of the clones is absent; in the studies checked, under half of the shortfall reflects unresolved V genes, and no reason is known for the rest. V, J and clone size were drawn from that table, and D and trimming were deduced from the DNA. The sample includes around 87,000 clones, with 80% to 85% observed a single time. Of the sample, less than 7.5% falls within the top ten clones.

The sample's time point label, decoded: after dendritic cell vaccination, including at tumor progression/relapse. To be selected, patients needed enough residual fresh-frozen tumor tissue and more than two years of available survival data. None of the glioblastoma patients carried an isocitrate dehydrogenase mutation, although molecular status otherwise varied. PBMC collection took place before vaccination, two weeks after the third vaccination, and at tumor progression if progression occurred. Genomic DNA was extracted with the Qiagen DNeasy Blood extraction Kit. The rearranged segments are TRBV28 and TRBJ2-7, with TRBD2 perhaps the D gene, on 6 matching bases. This specimen consisted of blood, obtained after dendritic cell vaccination. This clonotype was obtained from a human donor with glioblastoma. DNA sequence: TGTGCCAGCAGTTTATGGGGGACTGGCGGACGGGGGGAGCAGTACTTC. Its protein product is CASSLWGTGGRGEQYF.